The 11 T cell receptor beta chains below all came from one sample that was sequenced in a study of blood T cell repertoires in COVID-19. Produced via immunoSEQ multiplex PCR; TCRdb's table is partial and in-frame only. The sample consists of approximately 300,000 clones, roughly 85% of them appearing once. The sequencing input was PBMCs or T cells enriched from blood (not recorded which). These receptors all come from a woman between 25 and 40 years old who had recovered from COVID-19.

The chain employs TRBV21-1 and TRBJ2-1; the table's D call of TRBD2 was not tested on the DNA. TRBV21-1 is classified as a pseudogene. The CDR3 is made up of 18 amino acids. The DNA for the CDR3 is TGTGCCAGCAGCAAAGTTATCGGGGTCCCAAAGGCCTACAATGAGCAGTTCTTC. Amino acids: CASSKVIGVPKAYNEQFF.

V usage is TRBV25-1 and J usage is TRBJ1-1; D is perhaps TRBD1 (5 bases). Germline loops: CDR1 MGHDK, CDR2 SYGVNS. The CDR3 totals 12 residues. The germline V and J ends were trimmed by 11 bases and 1 base, with 11 bases remaining between them. CDR3 region: CAVGGTNTEAFF. CDR3 sequence (DNA): TGTGCCGTGGGGGGGACGAACACTGAAGCTTTCTTT.

The chain links TRBV6-5 to TRBJ1-4; no definite D call. The CDR3 loop spans 13 amino acids. Germline CDR1 reads MNHEY; CDR2 reads SVGAGI. The V end was cut by 6 bases, the J end by 7 bases, with 12 bases between. CDR3 sequence (DNA): TGTGCCAGCAGAGCAGACTTGGGTGAAAAACTGTTTTTT. It specifies CASRADLGEKLFF.

This sequence joins TRBV13 and TRBJ1-1; D gene unclear. The germline gives CDR1 PRHDT, CDR2 FYEKMQ (reference sequence). V was pared by 2 bases and J by 1 base, with 5 bases between. The CDR3 totals 13 residues. This CDR3 reads CASSLRGNTEAFF. DNA for the CDR3: TGTGCCAGCAGCTTACGGGGGAACACTGAAGCTTTCTTT.

The chain has TRBV10-1 and TRBJ2-7, with a weak D call TRBD2 (5 bases). CDR1 and CDR2 (germline): WNHNN, SYGVQD (reference sequence). The CDR3 runs 13 residues. V was trimmed by 2 bases and J by 6 bases, leaving 11 bases between them. The CDR3 reads CASSETRVGEQYF. In DNA, the CDR3 is TGCGCCAGCAGTGAGACTAGAGTTGGCGAGCAGTACTTC.

In the case of this clone: The sample contains more than one DNA sequence encoding this CDR3. In nucleotides, the CDR3 is TGCGCCAGCAGCTTGGAGGCGGGTAATGAAAAACTGTTTTTT. This sequence encodes CASSLEAGNEKLFF. The chain joins TRBV5-1 to TRBJ1-4; no clear D gene. The germline V gene has CDR1 SGHRS and CDR2 YFSETQ. The CDR3 contains 14 residues. V was cut by 0 bases and J by 4 bases, with 7 bases left in between.

This clone was seen a handful of times. The chain joins TRBV10-3 to TRBJ1-6; weak D call: TRBD1 (5 bases). Trimming stripped 4 bases from V and 7 bases from J, with 8 bases between. Germline-derived CDR1 and CDR2 are ENHRY and SYGVKD. The CDR3 is made up of 13 amino acids. The DNA for the CDR3 is TGTGCCATCAGTGGGCGACAGAATTCACCCCTCCACTTT. It codes for CAISGRQNSPLHF.

The V call is TRBV19, the J call TRBJ2-2; TRBD2 agrees at 8 bases. Germline CDR1 and CDR2: LNHDA and SQIVND (reference sequence). V dropped 2 bases and J dropped 3; count of bases not matched to a gene: 8. This CDR3 is built from 17 residues. The CDR3 nucleotides are TGTGCCAGTAGTATATTCGGCGGGGGGACCTACACCGGGGAGCTGTTTTTT. Its translation is CASSIFGGGTYTGELFF.

The CDR3 DNA follows: TGCGCCAGCAGCTTGGGGCAGGGGGTTCTGGACACTGAAGCTTTCTTT. This sequence encodes CASSLGQGVLDTEAFF. V and J are TRBV5-1 and TRBJ1-1; 7 nucleotides align to TRBD1. CDR1 and CDR2 from the germline V gene are SGHRS and YFSETQ. This CDR3 comprises 16 residues. V was pared by 0 bases and J by 3 bases, with 8 bases of the junction left unmatched. The full variable domain, rest sourced from reference TRBV5-1 and TRBJ1-1, is KAGVTQTPRYLIKTRGQQVTLSCSPISGHRSVSWYQQTPGQGLQFLFEYFSETQRNKGNFPGRFSGRQFSNSRSEMNVSTLELGDSALYLCASSLGQGVLDTEAFFGQGTRLTVV.

This sequence joins TRBV19 and TRBJ1-5; no clear D gene. Germline CDR1 and CDR2: LNHDA and SQIVND (reference sequence). V dropped 7 bases and J dropped 0 bases, with 7 bases sitting between them. The CDR3 extends over 13 amino acids. The CDR3 spells CASMAFSNQPQHF. Written as DNA, the CDR3 is TGTGCCAGTATGGCATTTAGCAATCAGCCCCAGCATTTT.

This chain joins TRBV6-5 and TRBJ1-2; D gene ambiguous. This CDR3 comprises 15 residues. Germline V lookup: CDR1 MNHEY, CDR2 SVGAGI. V lost 6 bases to trimming and J lost 7 bases, with 21 bases between them. The CDR3: CASSDSPGSIGGYTF. The CDR3 DNA is TGTGCCAGCAGCGACTCCCCGGGGTCTATCGGTGGCTACACCTTC.